This T cell receptor beta chain derives from a study of technical replicates of blood from several donors. Produced via immunoSEQ multiplex PCR; TCRdb's table is partial and in-frame only. In the table there are some 70,000 clones, roughly 95% of which are singletons. The origin of this receptor is a human donor in good health. Sequences were obtained from T cells isolated from PBMCs.

The CDR3: CASSLGTGSYEQYF. The CDR3 DNA reads as TGTGCCAGCAGTTTGGGGACTGGAAGCTACGAGCAGTACTTC. The V call is TRBV27, the J call TRBJ2-7; a weak D match, TRBD2 (6 bases). The CDR3 covers 14 residues. Between the trimmed V and J ends, which lost 3 bases and 3 bases, there was a span of 12 bases. Germline CDR1 and CDR2: MNHEY and SMNVEV (reference sequence).